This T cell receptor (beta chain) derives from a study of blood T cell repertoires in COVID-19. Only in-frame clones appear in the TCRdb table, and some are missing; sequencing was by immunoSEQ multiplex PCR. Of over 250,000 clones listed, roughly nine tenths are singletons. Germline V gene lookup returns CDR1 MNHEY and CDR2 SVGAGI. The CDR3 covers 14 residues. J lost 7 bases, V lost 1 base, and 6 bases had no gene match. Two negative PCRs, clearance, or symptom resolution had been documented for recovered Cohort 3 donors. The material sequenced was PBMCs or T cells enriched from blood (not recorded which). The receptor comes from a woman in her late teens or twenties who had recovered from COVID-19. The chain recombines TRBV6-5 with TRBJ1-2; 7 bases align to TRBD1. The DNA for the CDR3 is TGTGCCAGCAGTTACTTTCGAACAGGGGTTGGCTACACCTTC. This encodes CASSYFRTGVGYTF.